This TCR beta chain was retrieved from a study of control samples from healthy donors and cancer patients. Here immunoSEQ multiplex PCR was the method, and the copy in TCRdb shows in-frame clones only, minus some. The table shows tens of thousands of clones, with about 85% occurring only once. J gave up 8 bases and V 3 bases, and 10 bases lay outside the gene matches. The germline V gene has CDR1 SGHRS and CDR2 YFSETQ. This CDR3 comprises 15 residues. Material: blood. The chain has TRBV5-1 and TRBJ2-1; 8 bases match TRBD2. The source is a woman in her seventies in good health. CDR3 nucleotide sequence: TGCGCCAGCAGCTGGACCGGGACTAGAGGGGATGAGCAGTTCTTC. Its translation: CASSWTGTRGDEQFF.